Each of the 30 T cell receptor beta chains below was sequenced from the same sample in a study of blood T cell repertoires in COVID-19 (dated by TCRdb to 2019 to 2021). The library relied on the immunoSEQ multiplex PCR assay. TCRdb carries this immuneACCESS record with in-frame sequences only. Its versions omit some clonotypes, under half of them owing to an unresolved V gene in the studies checked, with the rest unexplained. The sample table contains around 260,000 clones; only one count was recorded for approximately 86% of them. Of the sample, just under 2% is held by the ten largest clones. The sample was peripheral blood. The receptors originated from a man aged 25 to 40 with active or convalescent COVID-19.

The rearrangement links TRBV3-1 (or the pseudogene TRBV3-2) to TRBJ2-7, with no clear D. Germline CDR1 is LGHDT and CDR2 is YNNKEL (reference sequence). The CDR3 extends over 12 amino acids. Trimming removed 3 bases at V and 2 bases at J, with 5 bases between. CDR3 in amino acids: CASSHGTYEQYF. The CDR3 nucleotides read TGTGCCAGCAGCCACGGTACCTACGAGCAGTACTTC.

The V gene is TRBV7-9, the J gene TRBJ2-3; 8 bases align to TRBD1. This CDR3 region has 15 residues. Trimming cost V 5 bases and J 5 bases; bases outside gene matches: 9. The germline gives CDR1 SEHNR, CDR2 FQNEAQ (reference sequence). This CDR3 is CASSPADRDQDTQYF. CDR3 in DNA: TGTGCCAGCAGCCCCGCGGACAGGGATCAAGATACGCAGTATTTT.

The chain employs TRBV5-1 and TRBJ1-6; TRBD1 matches 7 bases. Losses at the gene ends were 2 bases for V and 10 bases for J; bases not matched to a gene: 6. The CDR3 length is 14 residues. CDR1 is SGHRS, CDR2 YFSETQ, per germline. The CDR3 sequence: CASSLTQGESPLHF. CDR3 coding DNA: TGCGCCAGCAGCTTAACGCAGGGGGAATCACCCCTCCACTTT.

This clone came up once. The chain joins TRBV15 to TRBJ1-5, with D possibly being TRBD1 (6 bases). Trimming pared 2 bases from V and 4 bases from J, leaving 6 bases between. Germline lookup yields CDR1 LNHNV and CDR2 YYDKDF (reference sequence). The CDR3 has 13 amino acids. The CDR3, as DNA: TGTGCCACCAGCAGACAGGGGAATCAGCCCCAGCATTTT. It is translated as CATSRQGNQPQHF.

V gene TRBV11-2 combines with J gene TRBJ2-1; 14 positions match TRBD2. Unmatched junction bases numbered 2, after V lost 5 bases and J lost 5 bases. Germline V lookup: CDR1 SGHAT, CDR2 FQNNGV. CDR3 size: 15 residues. CDR3 sequence reads: CASSPTSGRDNEQFF. The CDR3 coding sequence is TGTGCCAGCAGCCCGACTAGCGGGAGGGACAATGAGCAGTTCTTC. Variable domain in full (rest from reference TRBV11-2 and TRBJ2-1): EAGVAQSPRYKIIEKRQSVAFWCNPISGHATLYWYQQILGQGPKLLIQFQNNGVVDDSQLPKDRFSAERLKGVDSTLKIQPAKLEDSAVYLCASSPTSGRDNEQFFGPGTRLTVL.

The rearrangement uses TRBV30 and TRBJ1-6; D possibly corresponds to TRBD1 (6 bases). The CDR3 has 14 residues. Germline-derived CDR1 and CDR2 are GTSNPN and SVGIG (reference sequence). This CDR3 reads CASGTSSYNSPLHF. The CDR3 bases are TGTGCTTCGGGGACAAGCTCCTATAATTCACCCCTCCACTTT.

The rearrangement joins TRBV4-1 to TRBJ2-7; 7 bases line up with TRBD1. Germline lookup yields CDR1 MGHRA and CDR2 YSYEKL. The CDR3 runs 14 residues. V lost 3 bases to trimming and J lost 5 bases; unmatched junction nucleotides: 7. The CDR3 is CASSHNDRVHEQYF. The CDR3 DNA sequence: TGCGCCAGCAGCCACAACGACAGGGTCCACGAGCAGTACTTC.

This clone occurred once. V gene TRBV18 combines with J gene TRBJ1-3; 10 positions agree with TRBD1. J was trimmed by 0 bases and V by 5 bases; bases with no gene match: 4. CDR1 and CDR2 (germline): KGHSH, LQKENI. This CDR3 contains 16 residues. This CDR3 is CASSSGTGVSGNTIYF. CDR3 DNA sequence: TGTGCCAGCTCATCCGGGACAGGGGTCTCTGGAAACACCATATATTTT.

V is TRBV3-1 (or the pseudogene TRBV3-2) and J is TRBJ2-1, with 7 bases identical to TRBD2. Germline CDR1 is LGHDT and CDR2 is YNNKEL (reference sequence). Trimming removed 0 bases from V and 6 bases from J; junction bases left unmatched: 14. The CDR3 has 18 residues. In nucleotides, the CDR3 is TGTGCCAGCAGCCAAGAGCGACGAGTCGGCGCGGGGGTCAATGAGCAGTTCTTC. Protein sequence: CASSQERRVGAGVNEQFF.

V is TRBV18 and J is TRBJ2-1; 14 positions agree with TRBD2. Germline CDR1 is KGHSH and CDR2 is LQKENI. The CDR3 extends over 16 amino acids. The junction had 1 base not matched to a gene; V was cut back by 0 bases and J by 6 bases. The CDR3: CASSPPGLAGGNEQFF. Here the CDR3 DNA reads TGTGCCAGCTCACCACCCGGACTAGCGGGGGGCAATGAGCAGTTCTTC.

This clone was seen more than once but under ten times. V gene TRBV11-3 combines with J gene TRBJ2-1; maybe TRBD1 (5 bases). CDR1 is SGHNT, CDR2 YENEEA, per germline. The CDR3 loop spans 15 amino acids. The V end was cut by 0 bases, the J end by 0 bases, with 6 bases between. The CDR3 nucleotides are TGTGCCAGCAGCTTAGATGGACACTCCTACAATGAGCAGTTCTTC. Amino acids: CASSLDGHSYNEQFF.

V and J are TRBV6-5 and TRBJ1-1; 10 bases match TRBD1. Germline CDR1 and CDR2: MNHEY and SVGAGI. With V trimmed by 5 bases and J by 6 bases, 6 bases remained unmatched. This CDR3 has 14 amino acids. The CDR3 DNA is TGTGCCAGCAGTAGCGACAGGGGGCTGGCTGAAGCTTTCTTT. Translation: CASSSDRGLAEAFF.

The chain recombines TRBV12-3 or TRBV12-4 with TRBJ1-2, with 8 nucleotides matching TRBD1. The junction had 8 bases not matched to a gene; V was cut back by 10 bases and J by 7 bases. This CDR3 region has 12 residues. The CDR3 protein is CATQTGVSGYTF. The CDR3 bases are TGTGCCACCCAGACAGGGGTTTCTGGCTACACCTTC.

The V and J genes are TRBV9 and TRBJ1-1, with a tentative D call TRBD1 (6 bases). Germline lookup yields CDR1 SGDLS and CDR2 YYNGEE. This CDR3 has 14 residues. Trimming pared 0 bases from V and 4 bases from J, leaving 10 bases between. The CDR3 protein is CASSVERGSTEAFF. CDR3 sequence (DNA): TGTGCCAGCAGCGTAGAGAGGGGGAGCACTGAAGCTTTCTTT.

In regard to this clone: Other DNA sequences in the same sample also yield this CDR3. This sequence joins TRBV5-1 and TRBJ1-1, with a tentative D call TRBD1 (5 bases). The ends were cut back, 7 bases at V and 1 base at J, with 11 bases in the middle. Per the germline V gene, CDR1 is SGHRS and CDR2 is YFSETQ. The CDR3 length is 13 residues. The CDR3 region has the DNA TGCGCCAGCTCCCTTACAGGGAACACTGAAGCTTTCTTT. Translating gives CASSLTGNTEAFF. Full variable domain (rest looked up from reference TRBV5-1 and TRBJ1-1): KAGVTQTPRYLIKTRGQQVTLSCSPISGHRSVSWYQQTPGQGLQFLFEYFSETQRNKGNFPGRFSGRQFSNSRSEMNVSTLELGDSALYLCASSLTGNTEAFFGQGTRLTVV.

The genes are TRBV9 and TRBJ1-2; D not certain. CDR1 and CDR2 from the germline V gene are SGDLS and YYNGEE. With 0 bases removed from V and 8 bases from J, the gap between germline ends came to 8 bases. The CDR3 runs 12 residues. The chain's CDR3 is CASSVDQEGYTF. The CDR3 DNA follows: TGTGCCAGCAGCGTAGACCAGGAAGGCTACACCTTC.

The rearrangement links TRBV7-9 to TRBJ2-1; no reliable D call. This CDR3 is 14 amino acids long. The V and J ends lost 4 bases and 8 bases respectively, with 15 bases between them. Per germline, CDR1 SEHNR and CDR2 FQNEAQ (reference sequence). The CDR3: CASSSDHSRYEQFF. The CDR3 bases are TGTGCCAGCAGCTCCGACCACAGTAGGTATGAGCAGTTCTTC.

The chain is built from TRBV7-8 and TRBJ2-7; 8 bases are a match to TRBD2. Trimming took 5 bases from V and 1 from J; bases not matched to a gene: 7. The CDR3 has 15 amino acids. CDR1 and CDR2 from the germline V gene are SGHVS and FQNEAQ. The CDR3 region has the DNA TGTGCCAGCAGCCAAGGTAGCGGGGCTTCCTACGAGCAGTACTTC. Protein sequence: CASSQGSGASYEQYF.

The chain uses TRBV5-5 and TRBJ2-3; 8 bases agree with TRBD2. V was clipped by 2 bases and J by 0 bases; unmatched bases: 11. Germline V gene lookup returns CDR1 SGHKS and CDR2 YYEKEE (reference sequence). This CDR3 contains 18 residues. CDR3 amino acids: CASSFGLAGNPSTDTQYF. The CDR3 DNA reads TGTGCCAGCAGCTTCGGGTTAGCGGGAAACCCTAGCACAGATACGCAGTATTTT.

CDR3 nucleotide sequence: TGTGCCAGCAGTGGACAGGGCGGAATAGGTGGCTACACCTTC. Its protein is CASSGQGGIGGYTF. This rearrangement joins TRBV2 to TRBJ1-2; 7 bases agree with TRBD1. CDR1 is SNHLY, CDR2 FYNNEI, per germline. The V gene end was trimmed by 4 bases and the J gene end by 7 bases; junction bases not matched to a gene: 9. CDR3 length: 14 amino acids. Combining the CDR3 with reference TRBV2 and TRBJ1-2 gives the whole variable domain EPEVTQTPSHQVTQMGQEVILRCVPISNHLYFYWYRQILGQKVEFLVSFYNNEISEKSEIFDDQFSVERPDGSNFTLKIRSTKLEDSAMYFCASSGQGGIGGYTFGSGTRLTVV.

The chain couples TRBV18 to TRBJ1-5; 7 bases match TRBD1. Germline trimming cut 6 bases from V and 3 bases from J; bases unmatched to any gene: 11. The CDR3 has 16 amino acids. Germline V gene lookup returns CDR1 KGHSH and CDR2 LQKENI. The CDR3 loop reads CASSRSNDRDNQPQHF. The CDR3 DNA reads as TGTGCCAGCTCCCGTTCGAACGACAGGGACAATCAGCCCCAGCATTTT.

The chain couples TRBV19 to TRBJ2-1; 7 bases match TRBD1. CDR1 is LNHDA and CDR2 is SQIVND in the germline V gene (reference sequence). The CDR3 has 15 amino acids. The V gene end was trimmed by 1 base and the J gene end by 6 bases; junction bases not matched to a gene: 6. In nucleotides, the CDR3 is TGTGCCAGTAGTATAGCTGCAGGGGGTGTCAATGAGCAGTTCTTC. This codes for CASSIAAGGVNEQFF.

V is TRBV7-7 and J is TRBJ2-1, with D possibly being TRBD2 (6 bases). V lost 0 bases, J lost 10 bases, and 7 bases lay in between. CDR3 size: 12 residues. CDR1 is SSHAT, CDR2 FNYEAQ, per germline (reference sequence). The CDR3 loop is CASSLAGGEQFF. CDR3 DNA: TGTGCCAGCAGCTTAGCCGGGGGAGAGCAGTTCTTC.

The V call is TRBV19, the J call TRBJ1-1, with D maybe TRBD1 (6 bases). Deletions cut 3 bases from V and 3 bases from J, with 17 bases between. This CDR3 spans 16 amino acids. Germline-derived CDR1 and CDR2 are LNHDA and SQIVND (reference sequence). CDR3 loop: CASSIRQGQRDTEAFF. The CDR3 DNA reads TGTGCCAGTAGTATCCGCCAGGGACAAAGGGACACTGAAGCTTTCTTT.

V and J are TRBV28 and TRBJ1-1; TRBD1 matches 10 bases. CDR1 MDHEN and CDR2 SYDVKM come from the germline V gene. J gave up 5 bases and V 6 bases, and 6 bases lay outside the gene matches. The CDR3 is made up of 14 amino acids. CDR3 protein: CASRSGTGETEAFF. CDR3 sequence (DNA): TGTGCCAGCAGATCTGGGACAGGGGAAACTGAAGCTTTCTTT.

CDR3 amino acids: CASSKGQDAYEQYF. CDR3 coding DNA: TGTGCCAGCAGTAAGGGACAGGACGCCTACGAGCAGTACTTC. This chain uses TRBV9 with TRBJ2-7; 8 nucleotides match TRBD1. The CDR3 runs 14 residues. From germline, CDR1 is SGDLS and CDR2 YYNGEE. Trimming took 5 bases from V and 2 from J; bases not matched to a gene: 6. The complete variable domain, with remaining parts taken from reference TRBV9 and TRBJ2-7, reads DSGVTQTPKHLITATGQRVTLRCSPRSGDLSVYWYQQSLDQGLQFLIQYYNGEERAKGNILERFSAQQFPDLHSELNLSSLELGDSALYFCASSKGQDAYEQYFGPGTRLTVT.

The V gene is TRBV4-2, the J gene TRBJ2-2; 10 positions agree with TRBD1. Germline V gene data show CDR1 as LGHNA and CDR2 as YNFKEQ. The length of the CDR3 is 18 residues. J was trimmed by 7 bases and V by 1 base; bases with no gene match: 12. CDR3 DNA sequence: TGTGCCAGCAGCCAAGTCTTACCGGGACAGGGGTACGTCGGGGAGCTGTTTTTT. It yields the protein CASSQVLPGQGYVGELFF.

This chain uses TRBV4-3 with TRBJ2-7; 7 nucleotides agree with TRBD1. The CDR3 is 16 residues long. J gave up 2 bases and V 4 bases, and 11 bases lay outside the gene matches. CDR1 and CDR2 from the germline V gene are LGHNA and YSLEER. The CDR3 DNA sequence: TGCGCCAGCAGCCCATATTCCGGGGACAGTGCCTACGAGCAGTACTTC. This codes for CASSPYSGDSAYEQYF.

The rearrangement uses TRBV6-5 and TRBJ1-4; D possibly corresponds to TRBD1 (5 bases). CDR1 and CDR2 from the germline V gene are MNHEY and SVGAGI. V lost 3 bases, J lost 8 bases, and 13 bases lay in between. This CDR3 contains 14 residues. Here the CDR3 DNA reads TGTGCCAGCAGTTATGGGATCGGGGGAGAAAAACTGTTTTTT. This translates into CASSYGIGGEKLFF.

This clone was picked up a small number of times. An end of the junction does not agree with germline; a read error may underlie this. This chain connects TRBV15 to TRBJ2-1; tentatively, D is TRBD1 (6 bases). Germline-derived CDR1 and CDR2 are LNHNV and YYDKDF (reference sequence). CDR3 length equals 15 residues. CDR3 region: CATTRGVGAYNEQFF. The CDR3 DNA is TGTGCCACCACCAGAGGTGTGGGGGCGTACAATGAGCAGTTCTTC. Combining the CDR3 with reference TRBV15 and TRBJ2-1 gives the whole variable domain DAMVIQNPRYQVTQFGKPVTLSCSQTLNHNVMYWYQQKSSQAPKLLFHYYDKDFNNEADTPDNFQSRRPNTSFCFLDIRSPGLGDTAMYLCATTRGVGAYNEQFFGPGTRLTVL.